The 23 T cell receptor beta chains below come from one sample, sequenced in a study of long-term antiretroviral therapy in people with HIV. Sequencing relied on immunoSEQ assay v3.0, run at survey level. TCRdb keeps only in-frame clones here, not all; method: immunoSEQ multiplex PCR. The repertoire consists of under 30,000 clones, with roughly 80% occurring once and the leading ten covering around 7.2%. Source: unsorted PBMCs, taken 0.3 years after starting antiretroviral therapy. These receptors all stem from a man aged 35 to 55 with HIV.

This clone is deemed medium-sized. The CDR3 reads CASSLEGGNNEKLFF. CDR3 DNA: TGTGCCAGCAGCTTAGAAGGTGGTAATAATGAAAAACTGTTTTTT. This chain joins TRBV7-9 and TRBJ1-4; D gene unclear. V lost 1 base to trimming and J lost 4 bases, with 10 bases between them. The V gene's germline CDR1 is SEHNR and CDR2 FQNEAQ (reference sequence). CDR3 length equals 15 residues. The full variable domain, rest sourced from reference TRBV7-9 and TRBJ1-4, is DTGVSQNPRHKITKRGQNVTFRCDPISEHNRLYWYRQTLGQGPEFLTYFQNEAQLEKSRLLSDRFSAERPKGSFSTLEIQRTEQGDSAMYLCASSLEGGNNEKLFFGSGTQLSVL.

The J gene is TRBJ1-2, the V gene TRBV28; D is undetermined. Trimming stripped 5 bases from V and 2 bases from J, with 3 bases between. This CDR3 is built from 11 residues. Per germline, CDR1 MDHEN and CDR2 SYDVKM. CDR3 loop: CASSLNYGYTF. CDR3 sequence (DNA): TGTGCCAGCAGTCTAAACTATGGCTACACCTTC.

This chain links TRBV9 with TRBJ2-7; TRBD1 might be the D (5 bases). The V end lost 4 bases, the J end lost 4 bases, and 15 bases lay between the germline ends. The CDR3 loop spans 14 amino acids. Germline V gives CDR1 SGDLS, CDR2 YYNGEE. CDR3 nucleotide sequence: TGTGCCAGCAGCTATGGTCAGGGTTCGTACGAGCAGTACTTC. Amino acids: CASSYGQGSYEQYF.

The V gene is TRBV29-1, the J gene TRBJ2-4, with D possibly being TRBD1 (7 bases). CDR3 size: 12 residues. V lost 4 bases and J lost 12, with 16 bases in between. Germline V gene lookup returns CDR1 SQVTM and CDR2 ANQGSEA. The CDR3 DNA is TGCAGCGTTGGTCTCAGGGGGGCGGGTCAGTACTTC. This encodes CSVGLRGAGQYF.

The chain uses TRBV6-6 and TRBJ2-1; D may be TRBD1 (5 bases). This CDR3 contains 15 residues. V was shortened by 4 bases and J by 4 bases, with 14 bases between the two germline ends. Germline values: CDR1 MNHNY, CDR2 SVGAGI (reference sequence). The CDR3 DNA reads TGTGCCAGCAGTTCTGACAGCCGTTCGTACAATGAGCAGTTCTTC. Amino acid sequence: CASSSDSRSYNEQFF.

CDR3 in amino acids: CATTERTGLSYEQYF. The CDR3 DNA reads TGTGCCACCACGGAGAGGACAGGCCTCTCCTACGAGCAGTACTTC. The rearrangement joins TRBV7-8 to TRBJ2-7, with TRBD1 matching 7 bases. The junction had 12 bases not matched to a gene; V was cut back by 10 bases and J by 0 bases. Germline CDR1 reads SGHVS; CDR2 reads FQNEAQ. The CDR3 has 15 amino acids. The full variable domain, rest sourced from reference TRBV7-8 and TRBJ2-7, is GAGVSQSPRYKVAKRGQDVALRCDPISGHVSLFWYQQALGQGPEFLTYFQNEAQLDKSGLPSDRFFAERPEGSVSTLKIQRTQQEDSAVYLCATTERTGLSYEQYFGPGTRLTVT.

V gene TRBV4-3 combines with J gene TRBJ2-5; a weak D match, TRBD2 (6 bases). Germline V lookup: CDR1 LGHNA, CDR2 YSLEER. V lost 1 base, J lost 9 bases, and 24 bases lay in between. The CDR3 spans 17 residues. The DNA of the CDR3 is TGCGCCAGCAGCCAAGTTGGAGGCAGTGGAGGGTTAGGGGCCCAGTACTTC. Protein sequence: CASSQVGGSGGLGAQYF.

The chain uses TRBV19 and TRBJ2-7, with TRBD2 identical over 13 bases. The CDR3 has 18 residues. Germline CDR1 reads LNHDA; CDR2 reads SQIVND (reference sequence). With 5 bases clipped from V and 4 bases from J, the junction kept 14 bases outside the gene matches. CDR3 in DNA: TGTGCCAGTAGTTCTACCTCGAGGACTAGCGGGGGAGGGTACGAGCAGTACTTC. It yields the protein CASSSTSRTSGGGYEQYF.

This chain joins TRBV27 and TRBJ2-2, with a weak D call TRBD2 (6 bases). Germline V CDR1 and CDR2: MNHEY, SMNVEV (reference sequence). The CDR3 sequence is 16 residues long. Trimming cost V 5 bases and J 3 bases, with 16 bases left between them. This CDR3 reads CASSPAGSGDTGELFF. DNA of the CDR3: TGTGCCAGCAGTCCCGCGGGATCTGGGGACACCGGGGAGCTGTTTTTT.

Here the CDR3 reads CASSVGQMNTEAFF. The CDR3 DNA follows: TGCGCCAGCAGCGTGGGACAGATGAACACTGAAGCTTTCTTT. The chain employs TRBV5-1 and TRBJ1-1, with 7 bases identical to TRBD1. From germline, CDR1 is SGHRS and CDR2 YFSETQ. The V segment lost 4 bases and the J segment 0 bases; nucleotides outside the gene matches: 3. CDR3 length equals 14 residues.

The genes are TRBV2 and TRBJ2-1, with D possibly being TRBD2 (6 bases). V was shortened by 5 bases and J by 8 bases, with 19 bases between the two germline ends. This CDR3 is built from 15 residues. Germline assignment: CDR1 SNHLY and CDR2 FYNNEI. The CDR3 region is CASSKRVLGMDEQFF. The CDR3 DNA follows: TGTGCCAGCAGTAAGCGGGTCCTTGGGATGGATGAGCAGTTCTTC.

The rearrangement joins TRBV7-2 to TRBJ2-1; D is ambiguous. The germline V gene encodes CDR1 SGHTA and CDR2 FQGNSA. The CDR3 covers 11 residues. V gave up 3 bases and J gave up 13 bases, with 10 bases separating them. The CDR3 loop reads CASSFGYLQFF. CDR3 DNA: TGTGCCAGCAGCTTTGGCTACCTTCAGTTCTTC.

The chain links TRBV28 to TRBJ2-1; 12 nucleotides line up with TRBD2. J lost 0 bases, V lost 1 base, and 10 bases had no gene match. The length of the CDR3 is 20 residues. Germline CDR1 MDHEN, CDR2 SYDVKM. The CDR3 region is CASSLLWSLAGGSSYNEQFF. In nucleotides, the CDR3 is TGTGCCAGCAGTTTATTGTGGAGTCTAGCGGGAGGGAGCTCCTACAATGAGCAGTTCTTC.

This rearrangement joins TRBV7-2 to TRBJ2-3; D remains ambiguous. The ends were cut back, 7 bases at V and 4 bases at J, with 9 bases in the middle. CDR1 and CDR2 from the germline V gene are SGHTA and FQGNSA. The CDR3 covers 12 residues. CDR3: CASTPYSDTQYF. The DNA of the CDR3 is TGTGCCAGCACCCCATATTCAGATACGCAGTATTTT.

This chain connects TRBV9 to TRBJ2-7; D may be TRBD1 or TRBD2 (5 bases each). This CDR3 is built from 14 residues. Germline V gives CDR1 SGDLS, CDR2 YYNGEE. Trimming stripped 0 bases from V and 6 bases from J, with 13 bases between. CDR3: CASSVAWDGLEQYF. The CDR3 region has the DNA TGTGCCAGCAGCGTAGCATGGGACGGACTCGAGCAGTACTTC.

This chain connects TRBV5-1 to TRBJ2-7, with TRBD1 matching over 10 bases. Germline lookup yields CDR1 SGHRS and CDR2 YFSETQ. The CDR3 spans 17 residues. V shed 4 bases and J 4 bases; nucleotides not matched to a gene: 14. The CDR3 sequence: CASSAGQGVPLGYEQYF. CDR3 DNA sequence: TGCGCCAGCAGCGCCGGACAGGGGGTCCCTCTTGGGTACGAGCAGTACTTC.

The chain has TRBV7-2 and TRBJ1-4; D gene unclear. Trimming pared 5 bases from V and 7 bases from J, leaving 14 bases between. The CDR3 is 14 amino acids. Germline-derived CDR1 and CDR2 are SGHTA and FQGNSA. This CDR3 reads CASSPGRRGEKLFF. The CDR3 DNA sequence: TGTGCCAGCAGCCCCGGGAGAAGAGGTGAAAAACTGTTTTTT.

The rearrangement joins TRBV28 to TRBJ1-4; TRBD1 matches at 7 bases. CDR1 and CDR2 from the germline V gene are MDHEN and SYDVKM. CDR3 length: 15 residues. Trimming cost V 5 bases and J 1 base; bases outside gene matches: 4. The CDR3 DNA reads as TGTGCCAGCAGTCCTCAGGGGGGAACTAATGAAAAACTGTTTTTT. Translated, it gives CASSPQGGTNEKLFF.

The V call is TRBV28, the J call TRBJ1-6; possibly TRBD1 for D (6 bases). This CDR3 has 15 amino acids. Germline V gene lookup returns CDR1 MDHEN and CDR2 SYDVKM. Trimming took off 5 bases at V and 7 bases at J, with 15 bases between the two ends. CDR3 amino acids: CASSTYRVPNSPLHF. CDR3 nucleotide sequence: TGTGCCAGCAGTACCTACAGGGTCCCAAATTCACCCCTCCACTTT.

The CDR3 loop is CASSLGARSEQYF. The CDR3 DNA reads as TGTGCCAGCAGCTTAGGGGCCAGGAGCGAGCAGTACTTC. The chain employs TRBV7-9 and TRBJ2-7; unclear D gene. V shed 1 base and J shed 6 bases, with 10 bases lying between them. Germline V gene data show CDR1 as SEHNR and CDR2 as FQNEAQ (reference sequence). The CDR3 is 13 amino acids.

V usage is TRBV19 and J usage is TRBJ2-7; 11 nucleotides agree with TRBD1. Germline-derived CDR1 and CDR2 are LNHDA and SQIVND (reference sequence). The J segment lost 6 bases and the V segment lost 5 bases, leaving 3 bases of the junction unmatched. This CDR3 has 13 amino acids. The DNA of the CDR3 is TGTGCCAGTAGTCTGGACAGGGGGCGCGAGCAGTACTTC. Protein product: CASSLDRGREQYF.

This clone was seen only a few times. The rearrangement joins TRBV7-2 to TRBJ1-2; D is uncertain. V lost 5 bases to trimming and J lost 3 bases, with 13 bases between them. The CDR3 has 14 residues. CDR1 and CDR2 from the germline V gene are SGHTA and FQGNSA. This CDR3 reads CASSGIRRDYGYTF. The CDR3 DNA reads TGTGCCAGCAGCGGAATCAGGCGAGACTATGGCTACACCTTC. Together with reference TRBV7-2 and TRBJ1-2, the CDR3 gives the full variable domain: GAGVSQSPSNKVTEKGKDVELRCDPISGHTALYWYRQSLGQGLEFLIYFQGNSAPDKSGLPSDRFSAERTGGSVSTLTIQRTQQEDSAVYLCASSGIRRDYGYTFGSGTRLTVV.

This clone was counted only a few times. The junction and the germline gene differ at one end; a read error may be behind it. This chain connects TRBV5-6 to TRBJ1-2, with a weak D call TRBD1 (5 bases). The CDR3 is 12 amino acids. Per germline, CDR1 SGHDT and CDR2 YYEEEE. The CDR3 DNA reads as TGTGCCAGCAGCTCCGACGGGGCCGTCCGCTCCTTC. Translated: CASSSDGAVRSF.